The rows below give T cell receptor beta chains drawn from one sample of a study of T cells in Graves' hyperthyroidism and ophthalmopathy. TCRdb ran MiXCR on the multiplex PCR reads and lists one entry per CDR3 protein. This table holds about 500,000 distinct CDR3 sequences, 17% found once. What was sequenced was blood. Every receptor here comes from a woman between 18 and 30 years old with Graves' ophthalmopathy. Both conserved end residues are part of each CDR3. A D gene is named only where the DNA matches it firmly. Expanded clones are given a class, and other clones once, few, many or no size at all.

clone_size j_call d_call v_call cdr3_nt cdr3_aa
NA TRBJ2-7 NA TRBV6-1 TGTGCCAGCAGTGAAGATCCAAGTACCTACGAGCAGTACTTC CASSEDPSTYEQYF
few TRBJ1-1 TRBD1 TRBV7-9 TGTGCCAGCAGCTTATCGGGACAGGGACTGAACACTGAAGCTTTCTTT CASSLSGQGLNTEAFF
many TRBJ2-1 TRBD2 TRBV11-3 TGTGCCAGCAGCTTAGGAGGACTAGCAATCGGTGAGCAGTTCTTC CASSLGGLAIGEQFF
few TRBJ1-1 NA TRBV29-1 TGCAGCGTTGAACTGGGGGTTAGCACTGAAGCTTTCTTT CSVELGVSTEAFF
many TRBJ1-2 TRBD1 TRBV27 TGTGCCAGCAGTTACAGGGGAACTATTAATGGCTACACCTTC CASSYRGTINGYTF
many TRBJ2-1 NA TRBV5-1 TGCGCCAGCAGTTCCGACGACCGGGGCTACGGTGAGCAGTTCTTC CASSSDDRGYGEQFF
many TRBJ1-2 TRBD1 TRBV30 TGTGCCTGGAGTGCCTTGGACAGGGTGCGTGGCTACACCTTC CAWSALDRVRGYTF
few TRBJ2-5 TRBD1 TRBV6-1 TGTGCCAGCAGTGACAAGGACAGGGGGTCAGTAGCCCAGTACTTC CASSDKDRGSVAQYF
many TRBJ1-2 NA TRBV7-9 TGTGCCAGCAGCTTACCTCAGGGGTTTAACTATGGCTACACCTTC CASSLPQGFNYGYTF
few TRBJ1-4 TRBD1 TRBV7-9 TGTGCCAGCAGCTCGGACAGGCTGGGTGGTGAAAAACTGTTTTTT CASSSDRLGGEKLFF
few TRBJ1-2 NA TRBV20-1 TGCAGTGCTGTAGCAGGGGCCTCCCGGGACTATGGCTACACCTTC CSAVAGASRDYGYTF
many TRBJ2-1 NA TRBV7-8 TGTGCCAGCAGCTTATTCCTCGGCGGGGCTAACAATGAGCAGTTCTTC CASSLFLGGANNEQFF
few TRBJ2-7 TRBD1 TRBV7-9 TGTGCCAGCAGCCCAGGTCCGGACAGGAACTACGAGCAGTACTTC CASSPGPDRNYEQYF
few TRBJ1-2 NA TRBV10-1 TGCGCCAGCAGTGAGTCAAGGCAGCCAGGGACTTATGGCTACACCTTC CASSESRQPGTYGYTF
NA TRBJ2-5 TRBD2 TRBV4-3 TGCGCCAGCAGCCAAGATAGGGGGCTCGGGGCGGGAGGGCTACAAGAGACCCAGTACTTC CASSQDRGLGAGGLQETQYF
many TRBJ1-2 TRBD1 TRBV20-1 TGCAGTGCTAGAGACCCCAGGGGGCAGGGTGGCTACACCTTC CSARDPRGQGGYTF
once TRBJ1-2 TRBD1 TRBV27 TGTGCCAGCAGTTCCGCGACAGGGCTCTATGGCTACACCTTC CASSSATGLYGYTF
NA TRBJ1-6 TRBD1 TRBV20-1 TGCAGTGCTAGGAGTCGACAGGGGGCGAATTCACCCCTCCACTTT CSARSRQGANSPLHF
few TRBJ1-1 NA TRBV7-2 TGTGCCAGCGTGGGTGAGGTCAGAGGAGCTTTCTTT CASVGEVRGAFF
many TRBJ1-3 NA TRBV28 TGTGCCAGCGTAGGCAGCTACAACTCTGGAAACACCATATATTTT CASVGSYNSGNTIYF
many TRBJ2-1 NA TRBV28 TGTGCCAGCAGTTTATCTTGGGGGTCCTACAATGAGCAGTTCTTC CASSLSWGSYNEQFF
many TRBJ2-7 NA TRBV4-1 TGCGCCAGCAGCGAGGAGGGTATGGACTACGAGCAGTACTTC CASSEEGMDYEQYF
many TRBJ2-7 NA TRBV12-3/TRBV12-4 TGTGCCAGCAGTTTAGCGCGGTCATACGAGCAGTACTTC CASSLARSYEQYF
many TRBJ1-6 TRBD1 TRBV30 TGTGCCTGGAGTGTGGACAGGGGATCACCCCTCCACTTT CAWSVDRGSPLHF
many TRBJ2-3 TRBD1 TRBV12-5 TGTGCTAGTGGTTTGGGACAGGGGTTACGGAGGACAGATACGCAGTATTTT CASGLGQGLRRTDTQYF